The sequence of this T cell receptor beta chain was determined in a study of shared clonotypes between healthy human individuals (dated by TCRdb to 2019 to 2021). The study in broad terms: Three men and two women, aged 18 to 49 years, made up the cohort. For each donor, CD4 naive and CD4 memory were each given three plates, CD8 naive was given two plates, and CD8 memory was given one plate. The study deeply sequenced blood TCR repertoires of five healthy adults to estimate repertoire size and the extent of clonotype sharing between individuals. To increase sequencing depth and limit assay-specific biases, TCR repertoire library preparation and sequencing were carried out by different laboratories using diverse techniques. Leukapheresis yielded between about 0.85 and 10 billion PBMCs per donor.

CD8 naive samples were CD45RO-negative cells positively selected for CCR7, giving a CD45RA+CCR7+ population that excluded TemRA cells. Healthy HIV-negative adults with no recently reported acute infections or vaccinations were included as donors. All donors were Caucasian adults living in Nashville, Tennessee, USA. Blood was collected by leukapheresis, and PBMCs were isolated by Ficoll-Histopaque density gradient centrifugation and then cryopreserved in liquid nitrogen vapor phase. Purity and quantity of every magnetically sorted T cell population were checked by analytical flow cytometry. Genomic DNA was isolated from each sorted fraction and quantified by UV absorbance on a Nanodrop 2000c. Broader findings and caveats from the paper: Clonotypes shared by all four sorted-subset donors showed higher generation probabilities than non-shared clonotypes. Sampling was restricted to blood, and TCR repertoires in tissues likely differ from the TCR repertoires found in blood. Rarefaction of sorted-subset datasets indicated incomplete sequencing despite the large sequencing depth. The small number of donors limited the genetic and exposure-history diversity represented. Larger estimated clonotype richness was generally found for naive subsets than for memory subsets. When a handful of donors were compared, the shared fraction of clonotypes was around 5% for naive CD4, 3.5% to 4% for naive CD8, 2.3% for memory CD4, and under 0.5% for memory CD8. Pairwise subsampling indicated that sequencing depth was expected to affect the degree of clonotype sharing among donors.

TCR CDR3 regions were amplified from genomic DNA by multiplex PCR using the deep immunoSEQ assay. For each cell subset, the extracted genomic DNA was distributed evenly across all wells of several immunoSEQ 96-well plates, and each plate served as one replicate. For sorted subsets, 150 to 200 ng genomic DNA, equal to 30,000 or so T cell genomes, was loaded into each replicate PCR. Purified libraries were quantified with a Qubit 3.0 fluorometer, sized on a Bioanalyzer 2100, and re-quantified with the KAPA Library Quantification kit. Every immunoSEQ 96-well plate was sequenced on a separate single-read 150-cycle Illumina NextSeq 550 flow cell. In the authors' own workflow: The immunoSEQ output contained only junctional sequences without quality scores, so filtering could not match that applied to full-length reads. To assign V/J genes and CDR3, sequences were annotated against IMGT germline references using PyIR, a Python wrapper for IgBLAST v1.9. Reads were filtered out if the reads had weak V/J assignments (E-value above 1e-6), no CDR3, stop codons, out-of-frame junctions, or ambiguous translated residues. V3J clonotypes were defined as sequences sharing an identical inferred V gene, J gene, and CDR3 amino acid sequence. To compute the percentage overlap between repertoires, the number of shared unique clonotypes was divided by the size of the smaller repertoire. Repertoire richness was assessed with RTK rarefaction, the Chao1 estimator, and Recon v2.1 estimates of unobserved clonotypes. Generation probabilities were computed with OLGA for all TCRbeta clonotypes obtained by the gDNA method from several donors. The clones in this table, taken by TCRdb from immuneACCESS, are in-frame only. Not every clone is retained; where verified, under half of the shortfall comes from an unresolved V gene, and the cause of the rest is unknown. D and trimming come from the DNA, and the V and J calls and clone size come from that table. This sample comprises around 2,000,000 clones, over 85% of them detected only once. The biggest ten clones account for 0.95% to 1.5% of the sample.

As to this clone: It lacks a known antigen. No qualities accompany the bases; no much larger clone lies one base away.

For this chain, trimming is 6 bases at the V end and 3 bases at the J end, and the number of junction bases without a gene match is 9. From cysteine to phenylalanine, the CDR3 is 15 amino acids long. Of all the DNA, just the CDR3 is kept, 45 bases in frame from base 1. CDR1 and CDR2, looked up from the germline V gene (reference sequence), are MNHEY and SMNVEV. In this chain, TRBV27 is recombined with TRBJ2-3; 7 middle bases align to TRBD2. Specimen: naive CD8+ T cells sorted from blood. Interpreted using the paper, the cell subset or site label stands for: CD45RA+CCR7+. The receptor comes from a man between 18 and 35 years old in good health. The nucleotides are TGTGCCAGCAGGTTTAGCGGGCCCCTAACAGATACGCAGTATTTT. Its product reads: CASRFSGPLTDTQYF.